The sequence of this T cell receptor (beta chain) was determined in a study of blood T cell repertoires in COVID-19. About the research overall: Some COVID-19 samples were acute and others convalescent; all came from the United States, Italy and Spain. Sources were T cells, B-cell-depleted T cells, or PBMCs; the material itself was cDNA or gDNA.

In the authors' methods: From reference gene primer amplification, estimates of nucleated cell counts were derived. The table came from immunoSEQ multiplex PCR; TCRdb's copy has only in-frame clones and leaves some out. V and J calls and clone size are those listed in that table; D and trimming were worked out from the DNA. The data show 70,000 to 75,000 clones, 81% seen once. Germline V gene lookup returns CDR1 MNHEY and CDR2 SVGEGT. V dropped 2 bases and J dropped 5 bases, with 24 bases sitting between them. The CDR3 contains 19 residues. The sequence was obtained from an older woman with acute or convalescent COVID-19. The chain carries TRBV6-2 or TRBV6-3 and TRBJ1-4; D may be TRBD1 (6 bases). Sequencing was done on a sample of peripheral blood. Here the CDR3 reads CASSYETSGGALGNEKLFF. For the CDR3, the DNA is TGTGCCAGCAGTTACGAGACCTCGGGGGGCGCGTTGGGAAATGAAAAACTGTTTTTT.